A single sample is the source of the 11 T cell receptor beta chains below, sequenced in a study of cytomegalovirus exposure and HLA in healthy donors. PCR primers comprised 60 Vbeta and 13 Jbeta primers. The data were produced by immunoSEQ multiplex PCR, yet TCRdb's version contains in-frame clones alone and is incomplete. The sample has some 220,000 clones; approximately 82% are singletons. Material: PBMCs. These receptor sequences come from a woman aged 40-49 years in good health and CMV-seronegative.

This clone was seen just once. The junction departs from germline at one end; a sequencing error may be responsible. The chain joins TRBV2 to TRBJ2-1, with TRBD2 matching 7 bases. Germline V gene lookup returns CDR1 SNHLY and CDR2 FYNNEI. The CDR3 consists of 14 residues. The CDR3 sequence: CASREAGSYNEQFF. CDR3 in DNA: TGTGCCAGCAGGGAAGCGGGGAGCTACAATGAGCAGTTCTTC.

Here the CDR3 reads CATSRGGPSNTGELFF. DNA for the CDR3: TGTGCCACCAGCAGAGGGGGGCCCTCGAACACCGGGGAGCTGTTTTTT. The V and J genes are TRBV15 and TRBJ2-2; possible D gene TRBD1, 6 bases. Trimming removed 1 base from V and 0 bases from J, with 9 bases in between. The length of the CDR3 is 16 residues. CDR1 is LNHNV, CDR2 YYDKDF, per germline (reference sequence). The full variable domain, its missing parts supplied by reference TRBV15 and TRBJ2-2, is DAMVIQNPRYQVTQFGKPVTLSCSQTLNHNVMYWYQQKSSQAPKLLFHYYDKDFNNEADTPDNFQSRRPNTSFCFLDIRSPGLGDTAMYLCATSRGGPSNTGELFFGEGSRLTVL.

This clone is a singleton in its sample. The gene calls are TRBV4-1 and TRBJ2-7; tentatively, D is TRBD2 (6 bases). The CDR3 spans 16 residues. CDR1 is MGHRA, CDR2 YSYEKL, per germline. The V and J ends lost 1 base and 4 bases respectively, with 17 bases between them. The DNA of the CDR3 is TGCGCCAGCAGCCAAGTGCCTTCTTCACGGGGGTACGAGCAGTACTTC. It yields the protein CASSQVPSSRGYEQYF.

The V and J genes are TRBV27 and TRBJ2-7; D might be TRBD1 (6 bases). Germline V gene sequence: CDR1 MNHEY, CDR2 SMNVEV (reference sequence). V lost 3 bases and J 2 bases, leaving 20 bases between the germline ends. This CDR3 region has 17 residues. In DNA, the CDR3 is TGTGCCAGCAGTTTCGACCCCCCACAGGGAACGACCTACGAGCAGTACTTC. Protein product: CASSFDPPQGTTYEQYF.

This clone was detected once. The rearrangement joins TRBV19 to TRBJ1-5; no definite D call. Germline CDR1 LNHDA, CDR2 SQIVND (reference sequence). With 1 base removed from V and 2 bases from J, the gap between germline ends came to 9 bases. The CDR3 runs 15 residues. The CDR3 here is CASSIVQRRNQPQHF. In DNA form, the CDR3 reads TGTGCCAGTAGTATAGTTCAGAGGCGCAATCAGCCCCAGCATTTT.

V is TRBV30 and J is TRBJ2-7, with D possibly matching TRBD2 (6 bases). The CDR3 extends over 13 amino acids. Germline V gene sequence: CDR1 GTSNPN, CDR2 SVGIG (reference sequence). V was clipped by 8 bases and J by 6 bases, with 20 bases between them. CDR3 region: CAAHGSATGEQYF. CDR3 DNA: TGTGCCGCGCACGGGAGCGCGACCGGCGAGCAGTACTTC.

The V gene is TRBV5-1, the J gene TRBJ2-5; TRBD2 might be the D (6 bases). V lost 7 bases to trimming and J lost 2 bases, with 12 bases between them. Looked up from germline, CDR1 is SGHRS and CDR2 is YFSETQ. This CDR3 has 13 amino acids. CDR3 nucleotide sequence: TGCGCCAGCGGACGGGGGAGGCAAGAGACCCAGTACTTC. Protein: CASGRGRQETQYF. Full variable domain (missing parts from reference TRBV5-1 and TRBJ2-5): KAGVTQTPRYLIKTRGQQVTLSCSPISGHRSVSWYQQTPGQGLQFLFEYFSETQRNKGNFPGRFSGRQFSNSRSEMNVSTLELGDSALYLCASGRGRQETQYFGPGTRLLVL.

A remark on this clone: Other DNA sequences of this sample code for an identical CDR3. V and J are TRBV28 and TRBJ1-6; the match to TRBD1 covers 11 bases. The germline V gene has CDR1 MDHEN and CDR2 SYDVKM. The CDR3 is made up of 15 amino acids. Losses at the gene ends were 5 bases for V and 8 bases for J; bases not matched to a gene: 5. CDR3 sequence: CASSPGTGGHSPLHF. CDR3 DNA: TGTGCCAGCAGTCCGGGGACAGGGGGACATTCACCCCTCCACTTT.

The chain is built from TRBV19 and TRBJ2-2; TRBD1 aligns across 10 bases. Losses at the gene ends were 10 bases for V and 6 bases for J; bases not matched to a gene: 5. This CDR3 spans 13 amino acids. Germline CDR1 reads LNHDA; CDR2 reads SQIVND (reference sequence). DNA for the CDR3: TGTGCCATCTCGGGACAGGGGTCCGGGGAGCTGTTTTTT. Encoded protein: CAISGQGSGELFF.

This chain joins TRBV9 and TRBJ2-1, with 7 bases identical to TRBD2. With V trimmed by 0 bases and J by 5 bases, 5 bases remained unmatched. Germline V CDR1 and CDR2: SGDLS, YYNGEE. The CDR3 runs to 15 residues. CDR3 in amino acids: CASSVDGSGDNEQFF. The CDR3 bases are TGTGCCAGCAGCGTAGACGGGAGCGGGGACAATGAGCAGTTCTTC.

The genes are TRBV5-6 and TRBJ2-3; weak D call: TRBD2 (5 bases). The germline CDR1 and CDR2 sequences are SGHDT and YYEEEE. V lost 2 bases and J 1 base, leaving 5 bases between the germline ends. The CDR3 has 13 amino acids. The CDR3 DNA follows: TGTGCCAGCAGCTTCGGGGGCACAGATACGCAGTATTTT. Amino acid sequence: CASSFGGTDTQYF.